These 29 T cell receptor beta chains came from one sample sequenced in a study of blood T cell repertoires in COVID-19. Some clones are missing from TCRdb's copy, which holds only in-frame ones; the method was immunoSEQ multiplex PCR. Among a few hundred thousand clones listed, around 91% were seen once. The source material was PBMCs or T cells enriched from blood (not recorded which). Receptors were obtained from a young woman with acute COVID-19.

The chain combines TRBV4-2 with TRBJ2-3; D gene uncertain. The V end lost 0 bases, the J end lost 1 base, and 5 bases lay between the germline ends. The CDR3 sequence is 14 residues long. The V gene's germline CDR1 is LGHNA and CDR2 YNFKEQ. CDR3 DNA sequence: TGTGCCAGCAGCCAAGATCCGGGCACAGATACGCAGTATTTT. Its protein is CASSQDPGTDTQYF.

V and J are TRBV9 and TRBJ2-3, with 14 bases fitting TRBD2. Per germline, CDR1 SGDLS and CDR2 YYNGEE. The CDR3 totals 17 residues. V gave up 4 bases and J gave up 1 base; unmatched junction bases: 5. The CDR3 here is CASSLLGLAGGTDTQYF. For the CDR3, the DNA is TGTGCCAGCAGCTTACTGGGACTAGCGGGGGGCACAGATACGCAGTATTTT.

The rearrangement uses TRBV3-1 (or the pseudogene TRBV3-2) and TRBJ1-2; D possibly corresponds to TRBD1 (6 bases). The germline V and J ends were trimmed by 4 bases and 5 bases, with 14 bases remaining between them. Germline-derived CDR1 and CDR2 are LGHDT and YNNKEL (reference sequence). This CDR3 spans 14 amino acids. Here the CDR3 DNA reads TGTGCCAGCAGCCCTAATACAGGGCGTTATGGCTACACCTTC. It specifies CASSPNTGRYGYTF.

The rearrangement links TRBV11-2 to TRBJ2-7, with 11 bases fitting TRBD2. This CDR3 spans 19 amino acids. V was pared by 2 bases and J by 5 bases, with 17 bases of the junction left unmatched. Germline V lookup: CDR1 SGHAT, CDR2 FQNNGV. The CDR3 here is CASSLKEIRLAGGDDEQYF. For the CDR3, the DNA is TGTGCCAGCAGCTTAAAGGAGATACGGCTAGCGGGAGGAGACGACGAGCAGTACTTC.

The chain uses TRBV19 and TRBJ1-2; TRBD1 aligns across 7 bases. V dropped 5 bases and J dropped 9; count of bases not matched to a gene: 9. This CDR3 is built from 13 residues. Per germline, CDR1 LNHDA and CDR2 SQIVND (reference sequence). The CDR3 is CASSGDSVYSYTF. Written as DNA, the CDR3 is TGTGCCAGTAGTGGGGACAGCGTGTACAGCTACACCTTC.

V is TRBV7-3 and J is TRBJ2-1; perhaps TRBD2 as D (6 bases). Germline V gene data show CDR1 as SGHTA and CDR2 as FQGTGA. There are 17 residues in the CDR3. V was trimmed by 1 base and J by 2 bases, leaving 15 bases between them. In nucleotides, the CDR3 is TGTGCCAGCAGCTTAAGAACGGGCGGGACGGCCTACAATGAGCAGTTCTTC. Translation: CASSLRTGGTAYNEQFF.

This clone came up once. The chain carries TRBV30 and TRBJ2-1, with 7 nucleotides matching TRBD2. The CDR3 consists of 14 residues. With 2 bases clipped from V and 5 bases from J, the junction kept 6 bases outside the gene matches. Per the germline V gene, CDR1 is GTSNPN and CDR2 is SVGIG (reference sequence). Here the CDR3 reads CAWSTSAGNNEQFF. The CDR3 DNA sequence: TGTGCCTGGAGTACTAGCGCGGGGAACAATGAGCAGTTCTTC.

The V gene is TRBV7-9, the J gene TRBJ1-2; the D is unclear. CDR1 and CDR2 from the germline V gene are SEHNR and FQNEAQ (reference sequence). V dropped 2 bases and J dropped 0 bases, with 13 bases sitting between them. CDR3 length: 16 residues. Here the CDR3 DNA reads TGTGCCAGCAGCTTAATGGCGGGAGCTACTAACTATGGCTACACCTTC. It specifies CASSLMAGATNYGYTF.

The genes are TRBV6-6 and TRBJ1-4, with D hard to call. CDR1 and CDR2 (germline): MNHNY, SVGAGI (reference sequence). Deletions cut 2 bases from V and 5 bases from J, with 9 bases between. The CDR3 contains 14 residues. The CDR3 loop is CASSYREINEKLFF. The CDR3 region has the DNA TGTGCCAGCAGTTACCGGGAGATCAATGAAAAACTGTTTTTT.

CDR3: CASSPWGASSYEQYF. Written as DNA, the CDR3 is TGTGCCAGCAGCCCATGGGGAGCTAGCAGCTACGAGCAGTACTTC. V and J are TRBV27 and TRBJ2-7; D perhaps matches TRBD2 (5 bases). The CDR3 extends over 15 amino acids. V lost 6 bases to trimming and J lost 3 bases, with 18 bases between them. Germline V gene data show CDR1 as MNHEY and CDR2 as SMNVEV (reference sequence).

The CDR3: CASNLAPKTYEQYF. For the CDR3, the DNA is TGTGCCAGCAACCTAGCCCCCAAGACCTACGAGCAGTACTTC. This chain joins TRBV5-6 and TRBJ2-7, with D possibly matching TRBD2 (5 bases). This CDR3 comprises 14 residues. CDR1 and CDR2 from the germline V gene are SGHDT and YYEEEE. V was shortened by 6 bases and J by 2 bases, with 15 bases between the two germline ends.

About this clone itself: Compared with germline, one end of the junction differs, possibly owing to a read error. The gene calls are TRBV11-3 and TRBJ1-2; D is perhaps TRBD1 (5 bases). This CDR3 region has 16 residues. The germline CDR1 and CDR2 sequences are SGHNT and YENEEA. CDR3 protein: CASSLDLVGLNSPKAF. CDR3 in DNA: TGTGCCAGCAGCTTAGATCTGGTGGGACTAAATTCCCCAAAGGCCTTC.

This clone was seen a single time. This rearrangement joins TRBV30 to TRBJ1-2; the D is unclear. The germline gives CDR1 GTSNPN, CDR2 SVGIG (reference sequence). Trimming cost V 0 bases and J 1 base, with 12 bases left between them. This CDR3 region has 15 residues. CDR3 region: CAWSVRPDYNYGYTF. CDR3 bases: TGTGCCTGGAGTGTAAGGCCAGACTATAACTATGGCTACACCTTC.

The V call is TRBV2, the J call TRBJ1-2, with 7 bases identical to TRBD1. Trimming cost V 10 bases and J 3 bases; bases outside gene matches: 8. Germline V gene data show CDR1 as SNHLY and CDR2 as FYNNEI. The CDR3 is made up of 13 amino acids. Here the CDR3 DNA reads TGTGCCACCTGGGACAGATCCCACTATGGCTACACCTTC. It translates to CATWDRSHYGYTF.

The chain employs TRBV11-2 and TRBJ2-5, with TRBD1 identical over 12 bases. The CDR3 runs to 15 residues. The trim removed 3 bases at V and 6 bases at J, leaving 5 bases unmatched. Germline CDR1 reads SGHAT; CDR2 reads FQNNGV. CDR3 sequence (DNA): TGTGCCAGCAGCTTGGGACAGGGGGCGCAGAAGACCCAGTACTTC. It is translated as CASSLGQGAQKTQYF.

The rearrangement joins TRBV5-1 to TRBJ2-2; D may be TRBD2 (5 bases). Germline V gives CDR1 SGHRS, CDR2 YFSETQ. V was clipped by 0 bases and J by 6 bases, with 15 bases between them. The CDR3 sequence is 16 residues long. This CDR3 is CASSLVSSRSAGELFF. The CDR3 DNA follows: TGCGCCAGCAGCTTGGTGTCTAGCCGGTCTGCCGGGGAGCTGTTTTTT.

V usage is TRBV7-3 and J usage is TRBJ1-3, with a tentative D call TRBD1 (5 bases). Between the trimmed V and J ends, which lost 2 bases and 0 bases, there was a span of 8 bases. Germline CDR1 SGHTA, CDR2 FQGTGA. The CDR3 runs 15 residues. Here the CDR3 reads CASSLGQSSGNTIYF. The CDR3 DNA sequence: TGTGCCAGCAGCTTAGGACAAAGCTCTGGAAACACCATATATTTT.

V and J are TRBV5-1 and TRBJ2-1, with TRBD2 identical over 7 bases. V shed 0 bases, J shed 1 base, and the junction held 4 bases outside the gene matches. CDR1 and CDR2 (germline): SGHRS, YFSETQ. The CDR3 extends over 16 amino acids. Here the CDR3 reads CASSLGGGSSYNEQFF. The CDR3 coding sequence is TGCGCCAGCAGCTTGGGTGGCGGGAGTTCCTACAATGAGCAGTTCTTC.

Of note for this clone: Distinct nucleotide sequences in the sample also encode this CDR3. The V gene is TRBV9, the J gene TRBJ2-3; 10 bases map to TRBD2. This CDR3 is 15 amino acids long. Trimming at V came to 1 base and at J to 3 bases, leaving 2 bases not matched to a gene. Looked up from germline, CDR1 is SGDLS and CDR2 is YYNGEE. CDR3 bases: TGTGCCAGCAGCGTACTAGCGGGAGTAACAGATACGCAGTATTTT. Protein: CASSVLAGVTDTQYF.

This clone was counted only a few times. The rearrangement links TRBV2 to TRBJ1-2; 7 bases agree with TRBD1. Unmatched junction bases numbered 11, after V lost 6 bases and J lost 7 bases. The CDR3 is 14 residues long. CDR1 and CDR2 (germline): SNHLY, FYNNEI. The CDR3 reads CASSVDRVRGGYTF. The CDR3 DNA reads as TGTGCCAGCAGCGTTGACAGGGTTAGGGGTGGCTACACCTTC.

This sequence joins TRBV2 and TRBJ2-7, with TRBD1 matching 7 bases. Germline V gives CDR1 SNHLY, CDR2 FYNNEI. This CDR3 has 13 amino acids. Trimming took 7 bases from V and 2 from J; bases not matched to a gene: 5. The CDR3 coding sequence is TGTGCCAGCAAAGGGACAGTGCCCTACGAGCAGTACTTC. Translation: CASKGTVPYEQYF.

The chain's CDR3 is CASSQGSRGLGELFF. The CDR3 DNA follows: TGCGCCAGCAGCCAAGGGTCCAGGGGGCTAGGGGAGCTGTTTTTT. This sequence joins TRBV4-1 and TRBJ2-2, with 8 bases fitting TRBD1. V lost 1 base, J lost 8 bases, and 6 bases stayed unmatched. CDR1 and CDR2 from the germline V gene are MGHRA and YSYEKL. The CDR3 totals 15 residues.

This chain connects TRBV3-1 (or the pseudogene TRBV3-2) to TRBJ1-1; the D gene is possibly TRBD1 (6 bases). V dropped 4 bases and J dropped 1 base, with 22 bases sitting between them. Germline V CDR1 and CDR2: LGHDT, YNNKEL (reference sequence). CDR3 length: 18 amino acids. The CDR3 here is CASSPYRDTAERNTEAFF. CDR3 DNA: TGTGCCAGCAGCCCTTACAGGGACACCGCGGAGAGGAACACTGAAGCTTTCTTT.

This clone has only one observation. The V and J genes are TRBV19 and TRBJ1-3; D remains ambiguous. Trimming shortened V by 2 bases and J by 4 bases, and 12 bases separated the two germline ends. CDR1 is LNHDA and CDR2 is SQIVND in the germline V gene (reference sequence). The CDR3 spans 15 residues. In nucleotides, the CDR3 is TGTGCCAGTAGTATAACCACGGGAGTGGGAAACACCATATATTTT. This codes for CASSITTGVGNTIYF.

The V gene is TRBV2, the J gene TRBJ1-5; D is unresolved. Trimming left V 3 bases short and J 6 bases short, with 15 bases between. The CDR3 has 15 amino acids. CDR1 and CDR2 from the germline V gene are SNHLY and FYNNEI. The CDR3 bases are TGTGCCAGCAGTGAGGTAGAGGCGGGCACTCAGCCCCAGCATTTT. This sequence encodes CASSEVEAGTQPQHF.

The rearrangement uses TRBV15 and TRBJ2-5, with a weak D call TRBD2 (5 bases). CDR1 is LNHNV and CDR2 is YYDKDF in the germline V gene (reference sequence). Trimming took off 4 bases at V and 3 bases at J, with 21 bases between the two ends. The length of the CDR3 is 17 residues. The CDR3 spells CATSTAQSPAVKETQYF. The DNA for the CDR3 is TGTGCCACCAGCACCGCCCAATCCCCAGCGGTGAAAGAGACCCAGTACTTC.

V and J are TRBV4-2 and TRBJ2-2, with 7 positions matching TRBD2. Germline trimming cut 0 bases from V and 5 bases from J; bases unmatched to any gene: 12. This CDR3 has 18 amino acids. From germline, CDR1 is LGHNA and CDR2 YNFKEQ. In DNA form, the CDR3 reads TGTGCCAGCAGCCAAGATGTACCCGGCGGGAGTGATACCGGGGAGCTGTTTTTT. This encodes CASSQDVPGGSDTGELFF.

This sequence joins TRBV27 and TRBJ2-7; 10 nucleotides align to TRBD1. Germline V gives CDR1 MNHEY, CDR2 SMNVEV (reference sequence). The CDR3 extends over 14 amino acids. The V and J ends lost 3 bases and 3 bases, in that order; junction bases with no gene match: 2. In DNA, the CDR3 is TGTGCCAGCAGTTTCGGGACAGGGGACTACGAGCAGTACTTC. As protein: CASSFGTGDYEQYF.

The chain couples TRBV3-1 (or the pseudogene TRBV3-2) to TRBJ1-3; no firm D call. Trimming took 0 bases from V and 4 from J, leaving 7 bases between them. This CDR3 region has 14 residues. Germline-derived CDR1 and CDR2 are LGHDT and YNNKEL (reference sequence). CDR3 protein: CASSQETRGNTIYF. The CDR3 DNA sequence: TGTGCCAGCAGCCAAGAGACGCGGGGAAACACCATATATTTT.